The text below deals with one T cell receptor beta chain. The sample originates from a study of blood T cell repertoires in COVID-19. The CDR3 runs to 16 residues. The germline gives CDR1 LGHNA, CDR2 YSLEER. Losses at the gene ends were 0 bases for V and 5 bases for J; bases not matched to a gene: 6. Profiled with immunoSEQ multiplex PCR; TCRdb holds only in-frame clones, not every one. The sample has fewer than 400,000 clones, roughly 89% seen once. Study members were between 18 and 89 years old and lived in fewer than 30 US regions. The receptor comes from a man between 60 and 75 years old who had recovered from COVID-19. The specimen sequenced was PBMCs or T cells enriched from blood (not recorded which). The chain has TRBV4-3 and TRBJ2-7, with 11 nucleotides matching TRBD2. CDR3: CASSQETSGTIHEQYF. The CDR3 DNA follows: TGCGCCAGCAGCCAAGAGACTAGCGGGACGATACACGAGCAGTACTTC.